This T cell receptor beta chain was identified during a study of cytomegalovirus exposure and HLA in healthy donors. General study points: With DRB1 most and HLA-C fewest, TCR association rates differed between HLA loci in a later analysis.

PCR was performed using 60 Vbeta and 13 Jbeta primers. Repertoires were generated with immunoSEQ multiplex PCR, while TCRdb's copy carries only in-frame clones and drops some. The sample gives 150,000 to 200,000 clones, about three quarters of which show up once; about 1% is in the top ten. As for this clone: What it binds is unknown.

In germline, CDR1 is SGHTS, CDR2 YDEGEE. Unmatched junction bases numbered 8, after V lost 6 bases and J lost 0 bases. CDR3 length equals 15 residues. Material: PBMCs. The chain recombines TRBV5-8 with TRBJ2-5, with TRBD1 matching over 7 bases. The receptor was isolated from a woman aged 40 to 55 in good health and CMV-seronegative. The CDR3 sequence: CASTPRGTDQETQYF. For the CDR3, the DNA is TGTGCCAGCACCCCCAGGGGGACGGACCAAGAGACCCAGTACTTC.